Following are 32 T cell receptor beta chains from one sample sequenced in a study of T cells in Graves' hyperthyroidism and ophthalmopathy. TCR beta CDR3 regions were amplified from RNA. TCR CDR3 underwent first-round RT-PCR with the HTBI primer set. Using its own MiXCR run on the multiplex PCR reads, TCRdb lists one record per CDR3 protein. The sample contains hundreds of thousands of distinct CDR3 sequences, around 15% of which appear only once. The sample consisted of blood. The receptors derive from a woman aged 40 to 55 with Graves' ophthalmopathy.

The rearrangement joins TRBV11-2 to TRBJ2-7; D is unresolved. Trimming left V 5 bases short and J 2 bases short, with 10 bases between. This CDR3 spans 13 amino acids. The germline CDR1 and CDR2 sequences are SGHAT and FQNNGV. The CDR3 sequence is CASSRIEAYEQYF. The CDR3 DNA follows: TGTGCCAGCAGCCGAATCGAGGCCTACGAGCAGTACTTC. Supplemented by reference TRBV11-2 and TRBJ2-7, the full variable domain reads EAGVAQSPRYKIIEKRQSVAFWCNPISGHATLYWYQQILGQGPKLLIQFQNNGVVDDSQLPKDRFSAERLKGVDSTLKIQPAKLEDSAVYLCASSRIEAYEQYFGPGTRLTVT.

This clonotype appeared many times. The chain has TRBV3-1 and TRBJ2-5; D remains unclear. Germline assignment: CDR1 LGHDT and CDR2 YNNKEL (reference sequence). With 1 base removed from V and 5 bases from J, the gap between germline ends came to 11 bases. The CDR3 contains 14 residues. The CDR3 loop is CASSQVELRETQYF. CDR3 sequence (DNA): TGTGCCAGCAGCCAAGTGGAGTTACGCGAGACCCAGTACTTC.

The sample holds many counts of this clonotype. The chain recombines TRBV10-3 with TRBJ2-2, with a possible D match to TRBD2 (5 bases). Trimming cost V 7 bases and J 4 bases, with 19 bases left between them. Germline V gene sequence: CDR1 ENHRY, CDR2 SYGVKD. The CDR3 sequence is 16 residues long. CDR3 protein: CAIKNGIERFTGELFF. Written as DNA, the CDR3 is TGTGCCATCAAGAATGGTATTGAGCGGTTCACCGGGGAGCTGTTTTTT.

At least ten counts were recorded for this clonotype. The rearrangement links TRBV5-1 to TRBJ1-6; D is unclear. The ends were cut back, 6 bases at V and 7 bases at J, with 14 bases in the middle. Germline V lookup: CDR1 SGHRS, CDR2 YFSETQ. The CDR3 totals 14 residues. CDR3 sequence reads: CASTPGLTNSPLHF. In nucleotides, the CDR3 is TGCGCCAGCACCCCGGGGTTGACGAATTCACCCCTCCACTTT.

This clonotype was seen many times. V gene TRBV6-5 combines with J gene TRBJ1-2; tentatively, D is TRBD1 (5 bases). This CDR3 is 13 amino acids long. Germline V gene sequence: CDR1 MNHEY, CDR2 SVGAGI. V lost 8 bases and J 8 bases, leaving 18 bases between the germline ends. The chain's CDR3 is CASYGGRNQGYTF. CDR3 nucleotides: TGTGCCAGCTACGGGGGTCGGAATCAGGGCTACACCTTC.

This clonotype was observed many times. The chain links TRBV28 to TRBJ2-7; the D call may be TRBD1 or TRBD2 (5 bases each). CDR3 length: 15 amino acids. Germline CDR1 reads MDHEN; CDR2 reads SYDVKM. Trimming left V 7 bases short and J 0 bases short, with 16 bases between. The CDR3: CASMVRDASSYEQYF. The DNA for the CDR3 is TGTGCCAGCATGGTGAGGGACGCAAGCTCCTACGAGCAGTACTTC.

This clonotype has just a few counts. The J gene is TRBJ1-2, the V gene TRBV9; 7 bases line up with TRBD1. V lost 3 bases to trimming and J lost 4 bases; unmatched junction nucleotides: 9. The CDR3 loop spans 15 amino acids. From germline, CDR1 is SGDLS and CDR2 YYNGEE. The CDR3 DNA is TGTGCCAGCAGCGCCCAGGGGGGAGTCAGCTATGGCTACACCTTC. Its protein is CASSAQGGVSYGYTF.

This clonotype was observed at least ten times. The chain couples TRBV2 to TRBJ1-5, with a possible D match to TRBD1 (5 bases). Between the trimmed V and J ends, which lost 2 bases and 6 bases, there was a span of 11 bases. The CDR3 consists of 14 residues. Germline V lookup: CDR1 SNHLY, CDR2 FYNNEI. The CDR3 region is CASSEMQGFQPQHF. CDR3 nucleotides: TGTGCCAGCAGTGAAATGCAGGGATTTCAGCCCCAGCATTTT.

This clonotype was seen many times. The chain links TRBV9 to TRBJ2-7, with D possibly called TRBD1 or TRBD2 (5 bases each). The CDR3 is 14 residues long. Per germline, CDR1 SGDLS and CDR2 YYNGEE. Deletions cut 2 bases from V and 3 bases from J, with 12 bases between. Here the CDR3 DNA reads TGTGCCAGCAGCGTCCGGGACGGACTCTACGAGCAGTACTTC. As protein: CASSVRDGLYEQYF.

The chain recombines TRBV12-3 or TRBV12-4 with TRBJ1-4; a possible D gene is TRBD1 (6 bases). Trimming cost V 3 bases and J 7 bases, with 12 bases left between them. The CDR3 runs 14 residues. The CDR3 nucleotides read TGTGCCAGCAGTTTTCGGGGACATAGTGAAAAACTGTTTTTT. Protein sequence: CASSFRGHSEKLFF.

This clonotype was detected only a few times. The chain is built from TRBV14 and TRBJ2-5; D is tentatively TRBD1 or TRBD2 (5 bases each). The germline gives CDR1 SGHDN, CDR2 FVKESK. This CDR3 spans 16 amino acids. The V and J ends lost 4 bases and 4 bases respectively, with 19 bases between them. The CDR3 reads CASSPIGRGVGETQYF. The DNA of the CDR3 is TGTGCCAGCAGCCCCATAGGAAGGGGAGTTGGAGAGACCCAGTACTTC.

This clonotype appeared once. A read error is possible here, since a much larger clone lies one base away. The CDR3 sequence: CAWSVGGSGDTIYF. The CDR3 DNA sequence: TGTGCCTGGAGTGTGGGGGGCTCTGGAGACACCATATATTTT. This chain uses TRBV30 with TRBJ1-3; D might be TRBD1 (6 bases). The germline V gene encodes CDR1 GTSNPN and CDR2 SVGIG (reference sequence). The CDR3 is 14 residues long.

This clonotype was counted ten times or more. This chain connects TRBV6-5 to TRBJ2-7; possible D gene TRBD2, 5 bases. The CDR3 has 14 amino acids. Between the trimmed V and J ends, which lost 2 bases and 7 bases, there was a span of 15 bases. CDR1 and CDR2 from the germline V gene are MNHEY and SVGAGI. The CDR3 reads CASSYVAGSREQYF. Here the CDR3 DNA reads TGTGCCAGCAGTTACGTCGCGGGTTCGAGAGAGCAGTACTTC.

This clonotype has just a few counts. The CDR3 coding sequence is TGTGCTGTAGGGGACAGGTCTTATAATTCACCCCTCCACTTT. As protein: CAVGDRSYNSPLHF. V is TRBV11-2 and J is TRBJ1-6; 8 nucleotides agree with TRBD1. CDR1 is SGHAT and CDR2 is FQNNGV in the germline V gene. The CDR3 has 14 amino acids.

In this sample, this clonotype turned up a few times. The genes are TRBV28 and TRBJ2-5; D is perhaps TRBD2 (6 bases). The CDR3 totals 14 residues. Trimming cost V 4 bases and J 9 bases, with 18 bases left between them. The germline V gene has CDR1 MDHEN and CDR2 SYDVKM. The CDR3 DNA follows: TGTGCCAGCAGTTCCCGCGGGGCCCCTGGGGCCCAGTACTTC. It is translated as CASSSRGAPGAQYF.

This chain links TRBV6-4 with TRBJ2-5; the match to TRBD1 covers 10 bases. The CDR3 has 19 amino acids. Losses at the gene ends were 6 bases for V and 3 bases for J; bases not matched to a gene: 19. Germline V gene sequence: CDR1 MRHNA, CDR2 SNTAGT. The CDR3 region is CASSTGTGVQGPTKETQYF. The CDR3 DNA is TGTGCCAGCAGCACCGGGACAGGGGTTCAAGGTCCCACCAAAGAGACCCAGTACTTC.

This clonotype was picked up many times. The chain combines TRBV7-2 with TRBJ2-3, with D hard to call. The V end was cut by 4 bases, the J end by 5 bases, with 10 bases between. CDR3 length: 13 amino acids. The germline CDR1 and CDR2 sequences are SGHTA and FQGNSA. CDR3 amino acids: CASSSPHGDTQYF. Here the CDR3 DNA reads TGTGCCAGCAGCTCCCCCCATGGAGATACGCAGTATTTT.

The chain is built from TRBV7-2 and TRBJ1-6, with D unresolved. The length of the CDR3 is 14 residues. Trimming removed 4 bases from V and 5 bases from J, with 9 bases in between. Germline V lookup: CDR1 SGHTA, CDR2 FQGNSA. CDR3 protein: CASSYRRNNSPLHF. The CDR3 DNA is TGTGCCAGCAGCTATCGACGGAATAATTCACCCCTCCACTTT.

There are many counts of this clonotype. This rearrangement joins TRBV12-3 or TRBV12-4 to TRBJ1-2; D not resolved. Trimming took 4 bases from V and 4 from J, leaving 10 bases between them. This CDR3 contains 13 residues. CDR3 nucleotides: TGTGCCAGCAGTTCCGCAGGTCTCTATGGCTACACCTTC. Translating gives CASSSAGLYGYTF.

This clonotype showed up many times. The V gene is TRBV9, the J gene TRBJ2-5; 7 bases fit TRBD2. V shed 4 bases and J 0 bases; nucleotides not matched to a gene: 6. Germline assignment: CDR1 SGDLS and CDR2 YYNGEE. The CDR3 sequence is 15 residues long. This CDR3 reads CASSPDGRYQETQYF. For the CDR3, the DNA is TGTGCCAGCAGCCCGGACGGGAGGTACCAAGAGACCCAGTACTTC.

V gene TRBV20-1 combines with J gene TRBJ2-7; a weak D match, TRBD1 (7 bases). V shed 4 bases and J shed 2 bases, with 15 bases lying between them. Germline V lookup: CDR1 DFQATT, CDR2 SNEGSKA (reference sequence). This CDR3 spans 14 amino acids. CDR3 loop: CSATAPRGAYEQYF. The DNA of the CDR3 is TGCAGTGCTACAGCCCCCAGGGGGGCCTACGAGCAGTACTTC.

The gene calls are TRBV25-1 and TRBJ2-2, with 10 bases lining up with TRBD1. In germline, CDR1 is MGHDK, CDR2 SYGVNS. V shed 6 bases, J shed 4 bases, and the junction held 8 bases outside the gene matches. The CDR3 loop spans 16 amino acids. The CDR3 sequence is CASRGTGVRGTGELFF. The CDR3 DNA sequence: TGTGCCAGCAGGGGGACAGGGGTAAGGGGCACCGGGGAGCTGTTTTTT.

The chain couples TRBV7-2 to TRBJ2-5; D may correspond to TRBD1 or TRBD2 (5 bases each). The CDR3 runs 15 residues. Deletions cut 5 bases from V and 4 bases from J, with 17 bases between. The germline V gene encodes CDR1 SGHTA and CDR2 FQGNSA. The CDR3 spells CASSLSGTQGETQYF. In DNA form, the CDR3 reads TGTGCCAGCAGCCTGTCCGGGACCCAGGGAGAGACCCAGTACTTC.

The chain links TRBV4-1 to TRBJ1-3, with unresolved D. Per germline, CDR1 MGHRA and CDR2 YSYEKL. This CDR3 region has 14 residues. V was cut by 3 bases and J by 9 bases, with 15 bases left in between. CDR3 residues: CASSHLGPHGTIYF. The CDR3 DNA reads as TGCGCCAGCAGCCATCTAGGGCCTCACGGCACCATATATTTT.

This clonotype was counted at least ten times. CDR3 residues: CAWSRGVSRETQYF. The CDR3 DNA reads TGTGCCTGGAGTCGGGGGGTTTCGCGGGAGACCCAGTACTTC. The chain couples TRBV30 to TRBJ2-5, with 7 nucleotides matching TRBD2. Germline V gives CDR1 GTSNPN, CDR2 SVGIG (reference sequence). This CDR3 has 14 residues. V lost 2 bases to trimming and J lost 5 bases; unmatched junction nucleotides: 8.

V usage is TRBV9 and J usage is TRBJ1-2, with 7 bases that match TRBD1. With V trimmed by 0 bases and J by 3 bases, 2 bases remained unmatched. Germline assignment: CDR1 SGDLS and CDR2 YYNGEE. This CDR3 spans 14 amino acids. The CDR3 is CASSVGTGDYGYTF. Written as DNA, the CDR3 is TGTGCCAGCAGCGTAGGTACAGGGGACTATGGCTACACCTTC.

On this clonotype itself: An end of the junction does not agree with germline; a read error may underlie this. V gene TRBV5-1 combines with J gene TRBJ1-2, with a possible D match to TRBD1 (6 bases). CDR1 is SGHRS and CDR2 is YFSETQ in the germline V gene. CDR3 size: 16 residues. The CDR3 DNA reads TGCGCCAGCAGCTTGGCATGGCGGGGGCCTAACTATGGCTGCACCTTC. Translating gives CASSLAWRGPNYGCTF.

Many counts were recorded for this clonotype. The chain uses TRBV10-3 and TRBJ2-2, with 9 bases identical to TRBD1. The J segment lost 3 bases and the V segment lost 6 bases, leaving 14 bases of the junction unmatched. This CDR3 spans 18 amino acids. Germline V gives CDR1 ENHRY, CDR2 SYGVKD. For the CDR3, the DNA is TGTGCCATCAGCGAGGGTTGGGACAGGGCAGGAGACACCGGGGAGCTGTTTTTT. Amino acid sequence: CAISEGWDRAGDTGELFF.

This clonotype was counted many times. The rearrangement links TRBV12-5 to TRBJ1-1; tentative D call: TRBD1 (5 bases). This CDR3 spans 15 amino acids. Germline V gene data show CDR1 as LGHNT and CDR2 as FRNRAP. Trimming shortened V by 4 bases and J by 5 bases, and 17 bases separated the two germline ends. Here the CDR3 DNA reads TGTGCTAGTGGTTCGGGGACGGGCTGGGGGACTGAAGCTTTCTTT. Translating gives CASGSGTGWGTEAFF.

This clonotype was detected ten times or more. The rearrangement joins TRBV6-1 to TRBJ1-5; D may be TRBD1 (6 bases). This CDR3 region has 16 residues. The V gene lost 3 bases and the J gene lost 4 bases, with 16 bases spanning the gap. Germline lookup yields CDR1 MNHNS and CDR2 SASEGT. The CDR3 DNA follows: TGTGCCAGCAGTGAGCGAACAGGGTCCTGGAATCAGCCCCAGCATTTT. Translated, it gives CASSERTGSWNQPQHF.

This clonotype was counted only a few times. V usage is TRBV15 and J usage is TRBJ1-5; tentatively, D is TRBD1 (5 bases). CDR1 is LNHNV, CDR2 YYDKDF, per germline (reference sequence). Trimming left V 4 bases short and J 1 base short, with 8 bases between. The CDR3 loop spans 14 amino acids. CDR3 DNA: TGTGCCACCAGCACCCAGGGAAGCAATCAGCCCCAGCATTTT. Translating gives CATSTQGSNQPQHF.

This clonotype was observed at least ten times. The chain joins TRBV30 to TRBJ1-1; D is unclear. The CDR3 length is 13 residues. The germline gives CDR1 GTSNPN, CDR2 SVGIG (reference sequence). V shed 3 bases and J shed 4 bases, with 12 bases lying between them. CDR3 region: CAWSPEVGTEAFF. The CDR3 nucleotides read TGTGCCTGGAGCCCCGAGGTCGGCACTGAAGCTTTCTTT.